This entry describes one TCR beta chain. Its antigen is not yet known. Per-nucleotide qualities are absent, and no much larger clonotype sits a single base away. This specimen belongs to a study of blood T cell repertoires in COVID-19 (dated by TCRdb to 2018 to 2020). Describing the broader study: Samples from collaborators originated in the United States, Italy and Spain and spanned both the acute and convalescent phases of COVID-19. The prospective study material was composed of cDNA or gDNA derived from T cells, B-cell-depleted T cells, or PBMCs. The dataset comprised deeply sampled blood TCRbeta repertoires from subjects exposed to, actively infected with, or recovered from COVID-19. The repertoires were made available in a free public database intended to serve as a resource for research on the immune response to SARS-CoV-2. The samples were drawn from the first 160 participants of the ongoing ImmuneRACE study and from 1,254 subjects provided by 6 global collaborators. The sample metadata nearly always contained a de-identified subject ID, COVID-19 status, age in years and sex. Where available, HLA class I and class II types were taken from metadata supplied by the sample provider and were not determined by assay-based typing. Summary of the overall study and its limitations: Clinical and demographic metadata were provided uncurated, with the amount varying by source and participant.

The cysteine opens and the phenylalanine closes a CDR3 of 14 amino acids. CDR3 DNA only is kept here, 42 bases in frame from base 1. CDR1 MDHEN and CDR2 SYDVKM were looked up in the germline V gene. V is shortened by 5 bases, J by 0 bases, and the region joining them spans 11 bases. TCRbeta CDR3 regions were amplified from genomic DNA using the immunoSEQ Assay, a bias-controlled multiplex PCR. Per the original workflow: Within the assay, amplification of reference gene primers was used to estimate how many nucleated cells each sample contained. To quantify the absolute abundance of each unique TCRbeta CDR3 rearrangement, sequence reads were collapsed and filtered. For each sample, productive Simpson clonality was calculated as the square root of Simpson's diversity index over productive rearrangements. TCRdb provides this immuneACCESS table in a form limited to in-frame rearrangements. Some clones are lacking; in checked studies, under half of them reflect an unresolved V gene, and why the rest are absent is not known. D and trimming were read from the DNA, whereas the V and J calls and clone size are those reported in that table. Here the sample has more than 250,000 clones; around 86% occur a single time. The ten most abundant clones make up 1% of the sample.

Whole blood was collected in K2EDTA tubes by collaborating institutions according to the institutions' own protocols. For TCRbeta analysis, collaborators shipped samples in one of three forms: frozen whole blood, isolated PBMCs, or DNA extracted from either of those sample types. The clonotype was recovered from a man aged 45-60 years with active or convalescent COVID-19. Sequencing was performed on peripheral blood. The rearranged segments are TRBV28 and TRBJ2-7, and possibly TRBD1, on 5 matching bases. The CDR3 corresponds to CASSLQGDSYEQYF. DNA sequence: TGTGCCAGCAGTCTCCAAGGGGACTCCTACGAGCAGTACTTC.